Listed here are 27 T cell receptor beta chains from one sample, sequenced in a study of T cell changes during pregnancy in multiple sclerosis. Method: immunoSEQ multiplex PCR; TCRdb's copy keeps in-frame clones and lacks some. The data contain tens of thousands of clones, approximately 94% of them singletons. Sequences were derived from peripheral blood, sampled in the third trimester of pregnancy. The receptors derive from a female donor with multiple sclerosis, enrolled in a pregnancy study.

The chain has TRBV6-5 and TRBJ2-2, with D possibly TRBD2 on 6 matching bases. Germline loops: CDR1 MNHEY, CDR2 SVGAGI. Between the trimmed V and J ends, which lost 7 bases and 7 bases, there was a span of 19 bases. CDR3 length: 15 residues. The CDR3 sequence is CASTDSLGGGGELFF. The CDR3 DNA reads TGTGCCAGCACCGACTCTCTGGGGGGAGGCGGGGAGCTGTTTTTT.

In its sample, this clone was seen once. The V gene is TRBV5-4, the J gene TRBJ1-3; the D is unclear. V was clipped by 1 base and J by 3 bases, with 11 bases between them. The CDR3 consists of 15 residues. Germline CDR1 and CDR2: SGHNT and YYREEE (reference sequence). For the CDR3, the DNA is TGTGCCAGCAGCTTGTCTGAGGGAAATGGAAACACCATATATTTT. It codes for CASSLSEGNGNTIYF.

CDR3 sequence (DNA): TGTGCCAGCTCACCCGAGGGACAGGGGAGTCAGCCCCAGCATTTT. Its protein product is CASSPEGQGSQPQHF. The chain uses TRBV18 and TRBJ1-5, with 10 bases fitting TRBD1. Germline V gene sequence: CDR1 KGHSH, CDR2 LQKENI. Losses at the gene ends were 3 bases for V and 6 bases for J; bases not matched to a gene: 5. The CDR3 is 15 amino acids.

The genes are TRBV6-5 and TRBJ2-5; no clear D. CDR3 length equals 13 residues. From germline, CDR1 is MNHEY and CDR2 SVGAGI. Trimming stripped 2 bases from V and 5 bases from J, with 9 bases between. In DNA, the CDR3 is TGTGCCAGCAGTTACGGTGTGAGCGAGACCCAGTACTTC. Translated: CASSYGVSETQYF.

The chain uses TRBV6-5 and TRBJ1-6; the D is unclear. V was pared by 4 bases and J by 8 bases, with 9 bases between. There are 13 residues in the CDR3. Germline-derived CDR1 and CDR2 are MNHEY and SVGAGI. CDR3 sequence (DNA): TGTGCCAGCAGTTCCAGACTCGATTCACCCCTCCACTTT. Translation: CASSSRLDSPLHF.

The rearrangement joins TRBV15 to TRBJ2-1; no clear D. The V gene's germline CDR1 is LNHNV and CDR2 YYDKDF (reference sequence). V lost 1 base to trimming and J lost 9 bases, with 10 bases between them. The CDR3 loop spans 13 amino acids. DNA for the CDR3: TGTGCCACCAGCAGAGGATTAAAACTTGAGCAGTTCTTC. Protein sequence: CATSRGLKLEQFF.

This clone was counted a few times. The J gene is TRBJ2-7, the V gene TRBV6-1; a possible D gene is TRBD2 (6 bases). The CDR3 extends over 13 amino acids. V lost 9 bases to trimming and J lost 2 bases, with 14 bases between them. The germline V gene has CDR1 MNHNS and CDR2 SASEGT. The CDR3 here is CASVAGGTYEQYF. CDR3 bases: TGTGCCAGTGTAGCAGGAGGGACCTACGAGCAGTACTTC.

J is TRBJ2-3 and V is TRBV11-1; D unclear. CDR3 length: 13 amino acids. The ends were cut back, 2 bases at V and 4 bases at J, with 7 bases in the middle. CDR1 SGHAT and CDR2 FQDESV come from the germline V gene (reference sequence). The CDR3 bases are TGTGCCAGCAGCTTATTATCGGCAGATACGCAGTATTTT. It yields the protein CASSLLSADTQYF.

This chain links TRBV5-5 with TRBJ1-5; maybe TRBD1 (6 bases). V lost 7 bases and J 6 bases, leaving 17 bases between the germline ends. The length of the CDR3 is 14 residues. Germline V gene lookup returns CDR1 SGHKS and CDR2 YYEKEE (reference sequence). CDR3 in amino acids: CASQRGGAGQPQHF. CDR3 DNA: TGTGCCAGCCAACGAGGGGGGGCGGGTCAGCCCCAGCATTTT. The full variable domain, completed using reference TRBV5-5 and TRBJ1-5, is DAGVTQSPTHLIKTRGQQVTLRCSPISGHKSVSWYQQVLGQGPQFIFQYYEKEERGRGNFPDRFSARQFPNYSSELNVNALLLGDSALYLCASQRGGAGQPQHFGDGTRLSIL.

The chain joins TRBV5-8 to TRBJ1-5; D not resolved. This CDR3 spans 15 amino acids. From germline, CDR1 is SGHTS and CDR2 YDEGEE. Deletions cut 0 bases from V and 2 bases from J, with 9 bases between. The CDR3 is CASSLGLQGNQPQHF. The CDR3 region has the DNA TGTGCCAGCAGCTTGGGTCTTCAGGGCAATCAGCCCCAGCATTTT.

A word on this clone: At one end, the junction sequence differs from germline, possibly due to a read error. The V gene is TRBV29-1, the J gene TRBJ1-4, with 8 bases lining up with TRBD1. Germline values: CDR1 SQVTM, CDR2 ANQGSEA. The CDR3 contains 14 residues. CDR3 loop: CSVQTGGNNKKLFF. CDR3 nucleotide sequence: TGCAGCGTGCAAACAGGGGGGAATAATAAAAAACTGTTTTTT.

This clone was picked up one time. The V and J genes are TRBV6-5 and TRBJ1-1; D may be TRBD1 (6 bases). V was trimmed by 7 bases and J by 7 bases, leaving 10 bases between them. The germline gives CDR1 MNHEY, CDR2 SVGAGI. CDR3 length: 11 amino acids. This chain's CDR3 is CASTQGIEAFF. Here the CDR3 DNA reads TGTGCCAGCACCCAGGGGATTGAAGCTTTCTTT.

This rearrangement joins TRBV5-6 to TRBJ2-7; weak D call: TRBD1 (6 bases). Trimming removed 4 bases at V and 0 bases at J, with 20 bases between. CDR1 and CDR2 (germline): SGHDT, YYEEEE. This CDR3 has 17 amino acids. The CDR3 DNA follows: TGTGCCAGCAGCCTGGACGGGATGGGGGACACCTCCTACGAGCAGTACTTC. Translation gives CASSLDGMGDTSYEQYF.

J is TRBJ1-1 and V is TRBV7-3; D is possibly TRBD1 (5 bases). This CDR3 spans 14 amino acids. The V end was cut by 2 bases, the J end by 4 bases, with 11 bases between. Germline V CDR1 and CDR2: SGHTA, FQGTGA. The CDR3: CASSLQGRGTEAFF. CDR3 DNA sequence: TGTGCCAGCAGCTTACAGGGTCGAGGCACTGAAGCTTTCTTT. Based on the CDR3 plus reference TRBV7-3 and TRBJ1-1, the full variable domain is GAGVSQTPSNKVTEKGKYVELRCDPISGHTALYWYRQSLGQGPEFLIYFQGTGAADDSGLPNDRFFAVRPEGSVSTLKIQRTERGDSAVYLCASSLQGRGTEAFFGQGTRLTVV.

The chain links TRBV7-2 to TRBJ2-3, with TRBD2 matching over 9 bases. Germline values: CDR1 SGHTA, CDR2 FQGNSA. The V and J ends lost 4 bases and 0 bases, in that order; junction bases with no gene match: 11. The CDR3 covers 18 residues. CDR3 loop: CASSSPKRGDPSTDTQYF. CDR3 DNA sequence: TGTGCCAGCAGCTCACCCAAGCGGGGGGACCCTAGCACAGATACGCAGTATTTT.

The rearrangement uses TRBV7-9 and TRBJ1-2; no clear D gene. The ends were cut back, 1 base at V and 5 bases at J, with 11 bases in the middle. In germline, CDR1 is SEHNR, CDR2 FQNEAQ (reference sequence). The CDR3 runs 14 residues. The CDR3 region is CASSLEGGHYGYTF. CDR3 nucleotides: TGTGCCAGCAGCTTAGAAGGCGGGCATTATGGCTACACCTTC.

The gene calls are TRBV4-2 and TRBJ2-3; maybe TRBD2 (6 bases). The CDR3 has 16 residues. V was trimmed by 0 bases and J by 3 bases, leaving 13 bases between them. CDR1 is LGHNA, CDR2 YNFKEQ, per germline. The CDR3 loop reads CASSQESGPRTDTQYF. The CDR3 DNA reads TGTGCCAGCAGCCAAGAGAGCGGGCCCAGGACAGATACGCAGTATTTT.

The rearrangement joins TRBV7-9 to TRBJ1-5; 11 bases agree with TRBD1. The CDR3 has 18 residues. J was trimmed by 4 bases and V by 0 bases; bases with no gene match: 8. Germline V CDR1 and CDR2: SEHNR, FQNEAQ (reference sequence). This CDR3 reads CASSLAKGQGEFNQPQHF. CDR3 nucleotide sequence: TGTGCCAGCAGCTTAGCGAAGGGACAGGGGGAGTTTAATCAGCCCCAGCATTTT.

The rearrangement joins TRBV10-2 to TRBJ2-2; tentatively, D is TRBD1 (5 bases). Trimming cost V 8 bases and J 5 bases, with 18 bases left between them. Per germline, CDR1 WSHSY and CDR2 SAAADI. The length of the CDR3 is 15 residues. The CDR3 loop is CASLATDQGTGELFF. In DNA form, the CDR3 reads TGCGCCAGCTTGGCGACGGATCAGGGAACCGGGGAGCTGTTTTTT.

The chain has TRBV21-1 and TRBJ1-2; the table calls TRBD1, which could not be checked here. TRBV21-1 is given as a pseudogene. The CDR3 has 17 residues. Written as DNA, the CDR3 is TGTGCCAGCAGCTTCCCCCACCGCACCAGGGAATTGCATGGCTACACCTTC. Translated, it gives CASSFPHRTRELHGYTF.

The chain carries TRBV27 and TRBJ1-3; D gene unclear. The CDR3 is 15 residues long. Germline loops: CDR1 MNHEY, CDR2 SMNVEV (reference sequence). The V gene lost 6 bases and the J gene lost 0 bases, with 12 bases spanning the gap. The CDR3 DNA reads as TGTGCCAGCAGATTAAACTGGAGCTCTGGAAACACCATATATTTT. It yields the protein CASRLNWSSGNTIYF.

Of note for this clone: At one end, the junction sequence differs from germline, possibly due to a read error. The rearrangement uses TRBV7-7 and TRBJ2-5; 9 bases fit TRBD1. Looked up from germline, CDR1 is SSHAT and CDR2 is FNYEAQ (reference sequence). CDR3 length: 15 amino acids. CDR3 in amino acids: CASSLGTGRGETQYF. The CDR3 coding sequence is TGTGCTAGCAGCTTAGGGACAGGGAGGGGAGAGACCCAGTACTTC.

The genes are TRBV13 and TRBJ1-4; 7 bases match TRBD1. V lost 2 bases and J lost 7; bases outside the gene matches: 4. The CDR3 has 14 residues. Germline V gene data show CDR1 as PRHDT and CDR2 as FYEKMQ (reference sequence). The CDR3 reads CASSLQQGSEKLFF. DNA of the CDR3: TGTGCCAGCAGCTTACAACAGGGGAGTGAAAAACTGTTTTTT.

The chain carries TRBV7-8 and TRBJ2-7; the D gene is possibly TRBD2 (6 bases). CDR3 length: 15 residues. The V end lost 1 base, the J end lost 2 bases, and 12 bases lay between the germline ends. Germline assignment: CDR1 SGHVS and CDR2 FQNEAQ. CDR3 loop: CASSLETDYPYEQYF. The CDR3 nucleotides are TGTGCCAGCAGCTTAGAAACGGACTACCCCTACGAGCAGTACTTC.

The rearrangement links TRBV9 to TRBJ2-7; 9 bases agree with TRBD1. Germline V gene sequence: CDR1 SGDLS, CDR2 YYNGEE. V shed 3 bases, J shed 5 bases, and the junction held 3 bases outside the gene matches. The CDR3 contains 13 residues. In DNA, the CDR3 is TGTGCCAGCAGCGCCGGGACAGGGCACGAGCAGTACTTC. Translated: CASSAGTGHEQYF.

The V call is TRBV28, the J call TRBJ2-5, with 8 bases lining up with TRBD1. The CDR3 consists of 15 residues. J was trimmed by 4 bases and V by 6 bases; bases with no gene match: 10. Germline CDR1 is MDHEN and CDR2 is SYDVKM. The chain's CDR3 is CASSPTGVLRETQYF. The CDR3 nucleotides read TGTGCCAGCAGCCCGACAGGGGTTCTGCGAGAGACCCAGTACTTC.

The chain carries TRBV9 and TRBJ1-6; 9 bases map to TRBD1. V was clipped by 3 bases and J by 7 bases; unmatched bases: 5. The CDR3 consists of 15 residues. Germline V gives CDR1 SGDLS, CDR2 YYNGEE. The CDR3 nucleotides read TGTGCCAGCAGCGGTACAGGGGGCTTAAATTCACCCCTCCACTTT. It is translated as CASSGTGGLNSPLHF.